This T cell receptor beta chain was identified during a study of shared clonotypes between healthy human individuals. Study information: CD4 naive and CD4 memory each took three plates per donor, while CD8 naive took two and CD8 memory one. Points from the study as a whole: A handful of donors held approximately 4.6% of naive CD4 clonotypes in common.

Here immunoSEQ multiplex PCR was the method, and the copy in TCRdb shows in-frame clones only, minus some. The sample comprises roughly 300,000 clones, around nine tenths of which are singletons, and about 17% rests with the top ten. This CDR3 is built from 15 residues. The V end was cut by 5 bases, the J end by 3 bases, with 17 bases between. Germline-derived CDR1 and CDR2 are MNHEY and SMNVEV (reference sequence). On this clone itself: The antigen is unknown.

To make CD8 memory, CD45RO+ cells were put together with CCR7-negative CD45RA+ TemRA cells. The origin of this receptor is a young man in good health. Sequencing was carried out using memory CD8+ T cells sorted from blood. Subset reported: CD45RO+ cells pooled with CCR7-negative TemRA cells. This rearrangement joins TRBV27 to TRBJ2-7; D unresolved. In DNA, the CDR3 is TGTGCCAGCAGTCTCCGGGCTCCCTACAACTACGAGCAGTACTTC. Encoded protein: CASSLRAPYNYEQYF.